This T cell receptor (beta chain) is drawn from a study of blood T cell repertoires in COVID-19. Produced via immunoSEQ multiplex PCR; TCRdb's table is partial and in-frame only. The sample consists of fewer than 500,000 clones, roughly 90% of them appearing once. Enrollment of patients from Seattle took place during active infection, with longitudinal follow-up. Between the trimmed V and J ends, which lost 3 bases and 2 bases, there was a span of 8 bases. Germline values: CDR1 LNHDA, CDR2 SQIVND (reference sequence). The CDR3 runs 14 residues. The sequenced sample was peripheral blood. The clonotype was recovered from a man younger than 30 with COVID-19, enrolled during active disease. V gene TRBV19 combines with J gene TRBJ1-5, with a possible D match to TRBD1 (6 bases). The CDR3 sequence: CASSIGGRNQPQHF. The DNA for the CDR3 is TGTGCCAGTAGTATCGGGGGGCGCAATCAGCCCCAGCATTTT.